The source of this T cell receptor beta chain is a study of cytomegalovirus exposure and HLA in healthy donors. With regard to this clone: Its target is not known.

The CDR3 consists of 16 residues. Germline lookup yields CDR1 GTSNPN and CDR2 SVGIG (reference sequence). With 4 bases removed from V and 2 bases from J, the gap between germline ends came to 18 bases. Study-level results: Prior analysis indicated that the majority of TCR beta V segments exhibited productivity approximately 87% or approximately 30% of the time. It was reported that the classifier diagnosed cytomegalovirus status with high specificity and sensitivity in both the original and validation cohorts. The study listed roughly 160 cytomegalovirus-associated TCR beta chains.

The PCR ran on 60 Vbeta and 13 Jbeta primers. The repertoire was sequenced with immunoSEQ multiplex PCR; TCRdb's copy has only in-frame clones and lacks some. The sample has fewer than 200,000 clones, approximately 70% seen once. V is TRBV30 and J is TRBJ1-3, with D possibly matching TRBD1 (6 bases). The sequenced material came from PBMCs. This TCR was recovered from a woman aged 18-29 years in good health and CMV-seropositive. CDR3 sequence reads: CAWIGLNAGAGNTIYF. The CDR3 DNA sequence: TGTGCCTGGATCGGTCTCAATGCAGGGGCTGGAAACACCATATATTTT.